The next 14 T cell receptor beta chains were all read from a single sample in a study of T cells in Graves' hyperthyroidism and ophthalmopathy. The source material, RNA transcripts, was used to amplify TCR beta CDR3 regions. When the TCR CDR3 underwent first-round RT-PCR, the HTBI primer set was used. TCRdb fed the multiplex PCR reads into MiXCR, producing one record per CDR3 protein. The sample has a few hundred thousand distinct CDR3 sequences, 15% to 20% seen once. Sequencing was done on a sample of blood. These TCRs come from a man in his late teens or twenties with Graves' ophthalmopathy.

In this sample, this clonotype turned up many times. V usage is TRBV7-2 and J usage is TRBJ1-1, with a weak D call TRBD1 (6 bases). The CDR3 consists of 15 residues. The V end lost 3 bases, the J end lost 1 base, and 12 bases lay between the germline ends. CDR1 and CDR2 from the germline V gene are SGHTA and FQGNSA. Here the CDR3 reads CASSLGGQTNTEAFF. The DNA for the CDR3 is TGTGCCAGCAGCTTGGGGGGACAAACGAACACTGAAGCTTTCTTT. Looking up the rest from reference TRBV7-2 and TRBJ1-1 gives the full variable domain: GAGVSQSPSNKVTEKGKDVELRCDPISGHTALYWYRQSLGQGLEFLIYFQGNSAPDKSGLPSDRFSAERTGGSVSTLTIQRTQQEDSAVYLCASSLGGQTNTEAFFGQGTRLTVV.

This clonotype occurred many times. This chain joins TRBV4-2 and TRBJ2-3, with TRBD2 matching over 7 bases. V dropped 0 bases and J dropped 3; count of bases not matched to a gene: 6. The CDR3 loop spans 16 amino acids. Germline lookup yields CDR1 LGHNA and CDR2 YNFKEQ. The CDR3 region has the DNA TGTGCCAGCAGCCAAGATCAAGCGGGGTCTACAGATACGCAGTATTTT. Translation gives CASSQDQAGSTDTQYF.

Ten or more counts support this clonotype. The chain has TRBV7-3 and TRBJ2-2; maybe TRBD1 (6 bases). With 2 bases removed from V and 11 bases from J, the gap between germline ends came to 18 bases. The CDR3 length is 15 residues. Per the germline V gene, CDR1 is SGHTA and CDR2 is FQGTGA. Here the CDR3 reads CASSLGPGQMAELFF. In nucleotides, the CDR3 is TGTGCCAGCAGCTTAGGTCCGGGACAAATGGCAGAGCTGTTTTTT.

The rearrangement joins TRBV19 to TRBJ2-3, with D perhaps TRBD1 or TRBD2 (5 bases each). This CDR3 has 14 residues. The germline gives CDR1 LNHDA, CDR2 SQIVND (reference sequence). V shed 9 bases and J shed 1 base, with 14 bases lying between them. The CDR3 protein is CASTAVGGTDTQYF. The CDR3 region has the DNA TGTGCCAGCACGGCGGTGGGGGGCACAGATACGCAGTATTTT.

The chain couples TRBV19 to TRBJ1-2; possibly TRBD1 for D (6 bases). Germline assignment: CDR1 LNHDA and CDR2 SQIVND (reference sequence). The CDR3 loop spans 14 amino acids. The CDR3 region is CVRTVEPQNYGYTF. CDR3 sequence (DNA): TGTGTCCGGACAGTTGAACCTCAAAACTATGGCTACACCTTC.

This rearrangement joins TRBV18 to TRBJ2-1; D not resolved. The closer fit of TRBJ2-7 to the DNA end suggests the J call may be wrong. The CDR3 contains 13 residues. Germline CDR1 is KGHSH and CDR2 is LQKENI. The CDR3 DNA sequence: TGTGCCAGCTGTCCGGATAGGCACAATGAGCAGTACTTC. This codes for CASCPDRHNEQYF.

This sequence joins TRBV3-1 and TRBJ2-6, with 8 bases matching TRBD2. CDR1 is LGHDT and CDR2 is YNNKEL in the germline V gene (reference sequence). The junction had 1 base not matched to a gene; V was cut back by 0 bases and J by 0 bases. The CDR3 consists of 17 residues. CDR3 amino acids: CASSQDGTSSGANVLTF. The CDR3 nucleotides read TGTGCCAGCAGCCAAGACGGGACTAGCTCTGGGGCCAACGTCCTGACTTTC.

This clonotype was detected many times. The gene calls are TRBV5-1 and TRBJ2-1; 12 bases align to TRBD2. Germline V gives CDR1 SGHRS, CDR2 YFSETQ. Trimming cost V 4 bases and J 6 bases; bases outside gene matches: 8. CDR3 length: 16 residues. The CDR3, as DNA: TGCGCCAGCAGCAACTCCAAGACTAGCGGGGGCAATGAGCAGTTCTTC. This sequence encodes CASSNSKTSGGNEQFF.

This clonotype was picked up a small number of times. V is TRBV6-1 and J is TRBJ2-4; D is possibly TRBD1 (6 bases). Germline loops: CDR1 MNHNS, CDR2 SASEGT. CDR3 size: 15 residues. Trimming shortened V by 5 bases and J by 3 bases, and 14 bases separated the two germline ends. CDR3 in amino acids: CASSLRTDLKNIQYF. CDR3 bases: TGTGCCAGCAGTTTACGGACAGACCTCAAAAACATTCAGTACTTC.

The chain couples TRBV2 to TRBJ1-2, with 9 bases lining up with TRBD1. Trimming removed 7 bases from V and 5 bases from J; junction bases left unmatched: 11. The CDR3 has 15 amino acids. Looked up from germline, CDR1 is SNHLY and CDR2 is FYNNEI. The CDR3 loop is CASIRGQGTPYGYTF. The CDR3 DNA follows: TGTGCCAGCATCCGCGGACAGGGGACTCCATATGGCTACACCTTC.

Ten or more counts support this clonotype. The chain couples TRBV5-1 to TRBJ2-7; 7 bases fit TRBD1. From germline, CDR1 is SGHRS and CDR2 YFSETQ. Unmatched junction bases numbered 4, after V lost 0 bases and J lost 4 bases. This CDR3 is built from 14 residues. Here the CDR3 DNA reads TGCGCCAGCAGCTTGGAGGGACAGATTTACGAGCAGTACTTC. It specifies CASSLEGQIYEQYF. The whole variable domain, filled in from reference TRBV5-1 and TRBJ2-7, reads KAGVTQTPRYLIKTRGQQVTLSCSPISGHRSVSWYQQTPGQGLQFLFEYFSETQRNKGNFPGRFSGRQFSNSRSEMNVSTLELGDSALYLCASSLEGQIYEQYFGPGTRLTVT.

This clonotype was seen a few times. Written as DNA, the CDR3 is TGCGCCAGCAGCCAAGGAGATTACACTGAAGCTTTCTTT. This codes for CASSQGDYTEAFF. This chain links TRBV4-1 with TRBJ1-1; D unresolved. The CDR3 is 13 amino acids. Germline V gene data show CDR1 as MGHRA and CDR2 as YSYEKL. The germline V and J ends were trimmed by 1 base and 3 bases, with 6 bases remaining between them.

This clonotype was found many times. This chain uses TRBV6-5 with TRBJ1-2; weak D call: TRBD1 (5 bases). Trimming removed 0 bases at V and 11 bases at J, with 13 bases between. Per germline, CDR1 MNHEY and CDR2 SVGAGI. There are 13 residues in the CDR3. The CDR3 spells CASSYSTEGSYTF. Written as DNA, the CDR3 is TGTGCCAGCAGTTACTCCACGGAGGGGTCGTACACCTTC.

In this sample, this clonotype turned up many times. The V gene is TRBV12-3 or TRBV12-4, the J gene TRBJ2-3, with 12 bases fitting TRBD2. After removal of 6 bases from V and 4 bases from J, the junction contained 8 bases not matched to a gene. There are 16 residues in the CDR3. The CDR3 region is CASSLTSGGLSDTQYF. The CDR3 DNA follows: TGTGCCAGCAGCCTGACTAGCGGGGGTCTCTCAGATACGCAGTATTTT.